These 21 T cell receptor beta chains were all obtained from the same sample, sequenced in a study of blood T cell repertoires in COVID-19. Sequencing was performed with immunoSEQ multiplex PCR; in TCRdb, only in-frame clones are kept and a portion is missing. The sample yields about 200,000 clones, 80% to 85% seen once. The source material was PBMCs or T cells enriched from blood (not recorded which). The receptors were sampled from a woman aged 50 to 60 with acute COVID-19.

This clone was seen just once. The chain is built from TRBV9 and TRBJ1-1, with TRBD1 as a possible D gene (5 bases). CDR1 and CDR2 (germline): SGDLS, YYNGEE. V lost 5 bases and J 1 base, leaving 12 bases between the germline ends. CDR3 length equals 14 residues. The CDR3: CASRPTVPNTEAFF. The CDR3 DNA reads TGTGCCAGCAGACCGACAGTCCCGAACACTGAAGCTTTCTTT.

The chain combines TRBV9 with TRBJ1-2; 7 nucleotides align to TRBD1. The junction had 16 bases not matched to a gene; V was cut back by 3 bases and J by 8 bases. Germline V gene sequence: CDR1 SGDLS, CDR2 YYNGEE. The CDR3 totals 16 residues. Here the CDR3 reads CASSAWDSHLSRGYTF. CDR3 nucleotide sequence: TGTGCCAGCAGCGCGTGGGACAGTCACCTTTCTCGCGGCTACACCTTC.

The CDR3 reads CASSDETGVLEQYF. CDR3 DNA sequence: TGTGCCAGCAGTGACGAGACAGGGGTACTCGAGCAGTACTTC. The J gene is TRBJ2-7, the V gene TRBV25-1; 8 bases match TRBD1. This CDR3 has 14 residues. The V gene's germline CDR1 is MGHDK and CDR2 SYGVNS. V dropped 3 bases and J dropped 6; count of bases not matched to a gene: 7.

This chain connects TRBV24-1 to TRBJ2-3, with 14 bases aligning to TRBD2. V trimming: 4 bases; J trimming: 4 bases; junction bases outside the gene matches: 9. The CDR3 is 18 residues long. Germline V gene lookup returns CDR1 KGHDR and CDR2 SFDVKD. The CDR3 bases are TGTGCCACCAGTGACTCACCGGGACTAGCGGGGGTTTCAGATACGCAGTATTTT. Translating gives CATSDSPGLAGVSDTQYF.

The chain combines TRBV6-2 or TRBV6-3 with TRBJ2-3; TRBD2 might be the D (5 bases). The length of the CDR3 is 19 residues. Trimming cost V 4 bases and J 0 bases, with 23 bases left between them. Germline loops: CDR1 MNHEY, CDR2 SVGEGT. CDR3 protein: CASSFTPTGRSASTDTQYF. The DNA for the CDR3 is TGTGCCAGCAGTTTCACACCCACGGGAAGGAGCGCCAGCACAGATACGCAGTATTTT.

The chain joins TRBV15 to TRBJ2-7; TRBD2 matches 12 bases. The CDR3 covers 18 residues. J lost 3 bases, V lost 5 bases, and 14 bases had no gene match. Germline V gene sequence: CDR1 LNHNV, CDR2 YYDKDF (reference sequence). CDR3 nucleotides: TGTGCCACCAGCGGCCAAAGACAGACTAGCGGGAGCTTCTACGAGCAGTACTTC. Its translation: CATSGQRQTSGSFYEQYF.

V and J are TRBV13 and TRBJ2-7; D perhaps matches TRBD1 (6 bases). The CDR3 runs to 14 residues. Per germline, CDR1 PRHDT and CDR2 FYEKMQ (reference sequence). Trimming took 1 base from V and 2 from J, leaving 9 bases between them. In DNA form, the CDR3 reads TGTGCCAGCAGCTTAGTCCGGGACACCTACGAGCAGTACTTC. Its translation: CASSLVRDTYEQYF. The full variable domain, with the rest looked up from reference TRBV13 and TRBJ2-7, is AAGVIQSPRHLIKEKRETATLKCYPIPRHDTVYWYQQGPGQDPQFLISFYEKMQSDKGSIPDRFSAQQFSDYHSELNMSSLELGDSALYFCASSLVRDTYEQYFGPGTRLTVT.

V and J are TRBV28 and TRBJ1-1; the D is unclear. CDR3 length equals 12 residues. Germline CDR1 is MDHEN and CDR2 is SYDVKM. CDR3 sequence: CVTSRRRIEAFF. CDR3 sequence (DNA): TGTGTGACCTCCCGAAGGAGAATCGAAGCTTTCTTT.

This chain uses TRBV9 with TRBJ2-1, with D possibly TRBD1 on 7 matching bases. The CDR3 runs to 10 residues. CDR1 is SGDLS, CDR2 YYNGEE, per germline. The CDR3 region is CAEGANEQFF. The CDR3 region has the DNA TGTGCGGAGGGGGCGAATGAGCAGTTCTTC. Supplemented by reference TRBV9 and TRBJ2-1, the full variable domain reads DSGVTQTPKHLITATGQRVTLRCSPRSGDLSVYWYQQSLDQGLQFLIQYYNGEERAKGNILERFSAQQFPDLHSELNLSSLELGDSALYFCAEGANEQFFGPGTRLTVL.

J is TRBJ2-3 and V is TRBV10-3, with 11 bases aligning to TRBD2. The V segment lost 3 bases and the J segment 8 bases; nucleotides outside the gene matches: 13. This CDR3 has 17 amino acids. Germline CDR1 reads ENHRY; CDR2 reads SYGVKD. CDR3 protein: CAISDFLAGGPAGTQYF. CDR3 coding DNA: TGTGCCATCAGTGATTTTTTAGCGGGGGGGCCGGCGGGTACGCAGTATTTT.

The V call is TRBV6-6, the J call TRBJ1-3; D call uncertain. CDR3 length: 13 amino acids. Germline loops: CDR1 MNHNY, CDR2 SVGAGI (reference sequence). Trimming pared 6 bases from V and 3 bases from J, leaving 9 bases between. CDR3 in amino acids: CASRQDFGNTIYF. In DNA, the CDR3 is TGTGCCAGCAGGCAGGATTTTGGAAACACCATATATTTT.

This clone was observed once. J is TRBJ2-5 and V is TRBV15, with 16 bases that match TRBD2. The V segment lost 8 bases and the J segment 4 bases; nucleotides outside the gene matches: 4. Germline V lookup: CDR1 LNHNV, CDR2 YYDKDF (reference sequence). This CDR3 is built from 15 residues. This CDR3 reads CATGTSGRVGETQYF. CDR3 nucleotide sequence: TGTGCCACCGGGACTAGCGGGAGGGTCGGAGAGACCCAGTACTTC.

This chain links TRBV7-8 with TRBJ2-1; TRBD2 aligns across 9 bases. This CDR3 region has 15 residues. Per germline, CDR1 SGHVS and CDR2 FQNEAQ. The trim removed 5 bases at V and 6 bases at J, leaving 8 bases unmatched. Written as DNA, the CDR3 is TGTGCCAGCAGCCGAGCCAAGACTAGCGGCAATGAGCAGTTCTTC. Amino acid sequence: CASSRAKTSGNEQFF.

This clone was counted only a few times. This chain joins TRBV6-5 and TRBJ1-5, with 7 bases that match TRBD1. This CDR3 spans 14 amino acids. The germline V gene encodes CDR1 MNHEY and CDR2 SVGAGI. The V gene end was trimmed by 6 bases and the J gene end by 1 base; junction bases not matched to a gene: 3. The CDR3 DNA sequence: TGTGCCAGCAGAGGGACAGAAAGCAATCAGCCCCAGCATTTT. Protein sequence: CASRGTESNQPQHF.

This rearrangement joins TRBV5-1 to TRBJ2-7; the match to TRBD1 covers 10 bases. Germline V gives CDR1 SGHRS, CDR2 YFSETQ. CDR3 size: 16 residues. Trimming removed 4 bases from V and 1 base from J; junction bases left unmatched: 8. In nucleotides, the CDR3 is TGCGCCAGCAGCCCCGGGACAGGGGCAACGTCCTACGAGCAGTACTTC. It encodes CASSPGTGATSYEQYF.

This chain connects TRBV6-6 to TRBJ1-5; D call uncertain. Germline assignment: CDR1 MNHNY and CDR2 SVGAGI (reference sequence). Trimming stripped 5 bases from V and 2 bases from J, with 19 bases between. This CDR3 is built from 17 residues. CDR3 sequence (DNA): TGTGCCAGCAGTCGGGCCCCTAGCGGGAGTGGCAATCAGCCCCAGCATTTT. This encodes CASSRAPSGSGNQPQHF.

The rearrangement uses TRBV18 and TRBJ2-3; 10 bases line up with TRBD2. V was clipped by 0 bases and J by 4 bases; unmatched bases: 4. Germline lookup yields CDR1 KGHSH and CDR2 LQKENI. This CDR3 region has 16 residues. The CDR3 here is CASSPPGLASPDTQYF. CDR3 sequence (DNA): TGTGCCAGCTCACCACCGGGACTAGCGTCCCCAGATACGCAGTATTTT.

The genes are TRBV27 and TRBJ2-1, with D maybe TRBD2 (5 bases). With 6 bases removed from V and 0 bases from J, the gap between germline ends came to 18 bases. The CDR3 consists of 17 residues. Germline V gene sequence: CDR1 MNHEY, CDR2 SMNVEV (reference sequence). CDR3 in amino acids: CASSLYTLGSSYNEQFF. The CDR3 DNA reads as TGTGCCAGCAGCCTTTACACCCTAGGGAGCTCCTACAATGAGCAGTTCTTC.

This clone was detected once. This chain connects TRBV5-1 to TRBJ2-3; TRBD2 aligns across 13 bases. The V gene's germline CDR1 is SGHRS and CDR2 YFSETQ. The CDR3 loop spans 15 amino acids. With V trimmed by 4 bases and J by 7 bases, 6 bases remained unmatched. CDR3 DNA sequence: TGCGCCAGCAGCGGAGGACTAGCGGGAGACCATACGCAGTATTTT. This sequence encodes CASSGGLAGDHTQYF.

On this clone itself: Other DNA sequences in the same sample also yield this CDR3. CDR3 nucleotides: TGTGCCAGCAGCCCAGGGACAGGGGGCTACAATGAGCAGTTCTTC. It translates to CASSPGTGGYNEQFF. The rearrangement uses TRBV9 and TRBJ2-1, with 11 bases aligning to TRBD1. The CDR3 loop spans 15 amino acids. Trimming at V came to 4 bases and at J to 3 bases, leaving 3 bases not matched to a gene. Germline V CDR1 and CDR2: SGDLS, YYNGEE.

This clone was seen a single time. V and J are TRBV18 and TRBJ2-7, with 7 bases lining up with TRBD1. The V gene end was trimmed by 8 bases and the J gene end by 2 bases; junction bases not matched to a gene: 18. The length of the CDR3 is 17 residues. CDR1 is KGHSH, CDR2 LQKENI, per germline. The CDR3 protein is CASAHQRATGPTYEQYF. The CDR3 DNA reads as TGTGCCAGCGCGCACCAAAGAGCGACAGGGCCGACCTACGAGCAGTACTTC.